One sample yielded the 26 T cell receptor beta chains listed below, sequenced in a study of T cell responses to AZD1222 COVID-19 vaccine. Libraries were prepared by immunoSEQ multiplex PCR; TCRdb keeps only in-frame clonotypes and omits some of them. Of roughly 170,000 clones in the sample, roughly 88% were seen once. The sample was peripheral blood, taken on day 0 of AZD1222 vaccination. These receptors were obtained from an adult in good health.

This clone was counted only a few times. This rearrangement joins TRBV14 to TRBJ1-2; D is uncertain. The CDR3 is 13 residues long. Germline CDR1 SGHDN, CDR2 FVKESK. V was clipped by 6 bases and J by 2 bases, with 10 bases between them. In DNA form, the CDR3 reads TGTGCCAGCAGTCTCGGCCCGAACTATGGCTACACCTTC. Its translation: CASSLGPNYGYTF.

The chain is built from TRBV28 and TRBJ1-6; 8 bases align to TRBD1. V lost 3 bases, J lost 5 bases, and 3 bases stayed unmatched. The CDR3 has 15 amino acids. Looked up from germline, CDR1 is MDHEN and CDR2 is SYDVKM. DNA for the CDR3: TGTGCCAGCAGTTTGCTGGACAGGGATAATTCACCCCTCCACTTT. It encodes CASSLLDRDNSPLHF.

V gene TRBV3-1 (or the pseudogene TRBV3-2) combines with J gene TRBJ1-1, with D unclear. Deletions cut 4 bases from V and 6 bases from J, with 15 bases between. CDR3 length: 14 residues. The germline CDR1 and CDR2 sequences are LGHDT and YNNKEL (reference sequence). DNA of the CDR3: TGTGCCAGCAGCCCACGGACTTCTTTCTCTGAAGCTTTCTTT. Its protein product is CASSPRTSFSEAFF.

J is TRBJ1-5 and V is TRBV29-1; maybe TRBD1 (5 bases). V lost 4 bases and J 3 bases, leaving 13 bases between the germline ends. In germline, CDR1 is SQVTM, CDR2 ANQGSEA. The CDR3 totals 14 residues. CDR3 in DNA: TGCAGCGTTGCTGTTGGGGGATCCAATCAGCCCCAGCATTTT. Residues: CSVAVGGSNQPQHF.

This rearrangement joins TRBV13 to TRBJ2-6; 11 bases map to TRBD1. CDR1 and CDR2 (germline): PRHDT, FYEKMQ (reference sequence). The CDR3 runs 17 residues. Trimming took 5 bases from V and 2 from J; bases not matched to a gene: 5. Here the CDR3 reads CASSPGGQGAGANVLTF. CDR3 in DNA: TGTGCCAGCAGCCCCGGGGGACAGGGGGCTGGGGCCAACGTCCTGACTTTC.

The chain uses TRBV18 and TRBJ2-1; 12 bases match TRBD1. Germline loops: CDR1 KGHSH, CDR2 LQKENI. CDR3 length: 16 residues. V lost 2 bases to trimming and J lost 8 bases; unmatched junction nucleotides: 7. In nucleotides, the CDR3 is TGTGCCAGCTCACCAGGGACAGGGGGCGCCGTCGATGAGCAGTTCTTC. Translated: CASSPGTGGAVDEQFF.

This clone was detected only once. The gene calls are TRBV5-6 and TRBJ1-1, with D unresolved. The CDR3 has 14 amino acids. The V and J ends lost 0 bases and 5 bases respectively, with 11 bases between them. Germline V gives CDR1 SGHDT, CDR2 YYEEEE. CDR3: CASSLGGLGTEAFF. DNA for the CDR3: TGTGCCAGCAGCTTGGGAGGGTTGGGGACTGAAGCTTTCTTT.

The genes are TRBV11-2 and TRBJ2-2; TRBD1 matches 7 bases. J lost 2 bases, V lost 8 bases, and 5 bases had no gene match. Germline V lookup: CDR1 SGHAT, CDR2 FQNNGV. This CDR3 spans 14 amino acids. CDR3 sequence reads: CASQKGGNTGELFF. The CDR3 DNA is TGTGCCAGCCAGAAAGGGGGCAACACCGGGGAGCTGTTTTTT. The whole variable domain, remainder taken from reference TRBV11-2 and TRBJ2-2, is EAGVAQSPRYKIIEKRQSVAFWCNPISGHATLYWYQQILGQGPKLLIQFQNNGVVDDSQLPKDRFSAERLKGVDSTLKIQPAKLEDSAVYLCASQKGGNTGELFFGEGSRLTVL.

This clone was counted once. The chain joins TRBV29-1 to TRBJ2-7; tentative D call: TRBD1 (5 bases). V was pared by 7 bases and J by 0 bases, with 7 bases between. Germline CDR1 reads SQVTM; CDR2 reads ANQGSEA. This CDR3 has 11 residues. The CDR3 DNA follows: TGCAGCGGCGGACACTCCTACGAGCAGTACTTC. Amino acid sequence: CSGGHSYEQYF.

J is TRBJ2-7 and V is TRBV27, with D uncertain. This CDR3 spans 14 amino acids. Trimming pared 0 bases from V and 4 bases from J, leaving 10 bases between. CDR1 is MNHEY, CDR2 SMNVEV, per germline (reference sequence). The DNA for the CDR3 is TGTGCCAGCAGTTTATCCGCAGGCCTGTACGAGCAGTACTTC. It codes for CASSLSAGLYEQYF.

The rearrangement uses TRBV6-1 and TRBJ2-5, with TRBD1 identical over 7 bases. The germline gives CDR1 MNHNS, CDR2 SASEGT. Unmatched junction bases numbered 4, after V lost 1 base and J lost 5 bases. The CDR3 covers 14 residues. The CDR3 reads CASSEDFRGETQYF. The CDR3 bases are TGTGCCAGCAGTGAAGATTTCAGGGGGGAGACCCAGTACTTC.

The chain couples TRBV7-3 to TRBJ2-2; unclear D gene. Germline V CDR1 and CDR2: SGHTA, FQGTGA. Trimming left V 1 base short and J 6 bases short, with 3 bases between. The CDR3 is 12 amino acids. The CDR3 DNA is TGTGCCAGCAGCTTAAGATCCGGGGAGCTGTTTTTT. Its translation: CASSLRSGELFF.

The chain links TRBV7-2 to TRBJ1-2; TRBD1 matches at 7 bases. CDR3 length: 14 residues. Germline CDR1 and CDR2: SGHTA and FQGNSA. Unmatched junction bases numbered 6, after V lost 6 bases and J lost 2 bases. The CDR3 DNA sequence: TGTGCCAGCAGGGAAGGACAGGAGAACTATGGCTACACCTTC. Translating it yields CASREGQENYGYTF.

The V and J genes are TRBV7-2 and TRBJ2-1, with 9 nucleotides matching TRBD2. Trimming removed 6 bases from V and 8 bases from J; junction bases left unmatched: 5. This CDR3 has 13 residues. Germline assignment: CDR1 SGHTA and CDR2 FQGNSA. The CDR3 region is CASRGSGGYEQFF. Here the CDR3 DNA reads TGTGCCAGCAGGGGGAGCGGGGGGTATGAGCAGTTCTTC.

This clone was observed a handful of times. The chain uses TRBV18 and TRBJ2-1; 7 bases fit TRBD1. This CDR3 is 15 amino acids long. Per the germline V gene, CDR1 is KGHSH and CDR2 is LQKENI. The ends lost 2 bases at V and 2 bases at J; junction bases unmatched: 3. The CDR3 DNA reads TGTGCCAGCTCACCAGTTCAGGGGGCCTACAATGAGCAGTTCTTC. This encodes CASSPVQGAYNEQFF.

The chain links TRBV28 to TRBJ2-7, with 11 bases that match TRBD1. The V and J ends lost 6 bases and 4 bases, in that order; junction bases with no gene match: 8. There are 15 residues in the CDR3. The germline V gene has CDR1 MDHEN and CDR2 SYDVKM. CDR3 residues: CASSPRTGGLYEQYF. The CDR3 nucleotides are TGTGCCAGCAGCCCAAGGACAGGGGGCTTATACGAGCAGTACTTC. Together with reference TRBV28 and TRBJ2-7, the CDR3 gives the full variable domain: DVKVTQSSRYLVKRTGEKVFLECVQDMDHENMFWYRQDPGLGLRLIYFSYDVKMKEKGDIPEGYSVSREKKERFSLILESASTNQTSMYLCASSPRTGGLYEQYFGPGTRLTVT.

This chain uses TRBV12-2 with TRBJ2-1; TRBD2, as called in the table, went unchecked against the DNA. TRBV12-2 is a known pseudogene. The CDR3 spans 16 residues. CDR3 loop: CAAPQLADAYYNEQFF. In DNA form, the CDR3 reads TGTGCAGCTCCGCAGCTAGCGGACGCTTATTACAATGAGCAGTTCTTC.

V is TRBV20-1 and J is TRBJ1-5; no clear D gene. This CDR3 has 10 amino acids. Looked up from germline, CDR1 is DFQATT and CDR2 is SNEGSKA (reference sequence). V was trimmed by 6 bases and J by 11 bases, leaving 11 bases between them. CDR3 coding DNA: TGCAGTGCCCACTCCACGGCCCAGCATTTT. Translated, it gives CSAHSTAQHF.

This chain joins TRBV5-4 and TRBJ1-1, with a possible D match to TRBD1 (6 bases). The CDR3 runs 15 residues. Germline CDR1 SGHNT, CDR2 YYREEE (reference sequence). The ends were cut back, 4 bases at V and 3 bases at J, with 16 bases in the middle. The CDR3 sequence: CASSPGQPGDTEAFF. The DNA of the CDR3 is TGTGCCAGCAGCCCGGGACAACCAGGGGACACTGAAGCTTTCTTT.

There are a few counts of this clone. This rearrangement joins TRBV14 to TRBJ2-1; 7 bases match TRBD1. J was trimmed by 0 bases and V by 2 bases; bases with no gene match: 13. Germline assignment: CDR1 SGHDN and CDR2 FVKESK. The CDR3 consists of 19 residues. CDR3 protein: CASSQRGGSSVSSYNEQFF. Written as DNA, the CDR3 is TGTGCCAGCAGCCAAAGAGGGGGCTCATCCGTGAGCTCCTACAATGAGCAGTTCTTC.

The chain carries TRBV19 and TRBJ1-3; weak D call: TRBD1 (6 bases). This CDR3 comprises 14 residues. Germline-derived CDR1 and CDR2 are LNHDA and SQIVND (reference sequence). Between the trimmed V and J ends, which lost 7 bases and 0 bases, there was a span of 10 bases. CDR3: CASTQGSSGNTIYF. The CDR3 bases are TGTGCCAGTACCCAGGGGTCCTCTGGAAACACCATATATTTT.

The chain links TRBV5-3 to TRBJ1-5, with TRBD1 matching 8 bases. TRBV5-3 is sorted into the ORF group, with uncertain function. V lost 0 bases, J lost 5 bases, and 4 bases stayed unmatched. This CDR3 contains 15 residues. The CDR3 loop reads CARSLGTGFHQPQHF. The CDR3 DNA reads as TGTGCCAGAAGCTTGGGGACAGGGTTTCATCAGCCCCAGCATTTT.

A single count supports this clone. The chain uses TRBV6-6 and TRBJ2-7, with D uncertain. Trimming shortened V by 5 bases and J by 0 bases, and 8 bases separated the two germline ends. The CDR3 loop spans 13 amino acids. Per the germline V gene, CDR1 is MNHNY and CDR2 is SVGAGI (reference sequence). In nucleotides, the CDR3 is TGTGCCAGCAGTAGGGCCGACTCCTACGAGCAGTACTTC. Translating it yields CASSRADSYEQYF.

This clone has more than one count but fewer than ten. Additional DNA sequences in this sample encode the identical CDR3. The V gene is TRBV30, the J gene TRBJ1-6; D remains ambiguous. The CDR3 runs 13 residues. Deletions cut 1 base from V and 7 bases from J, with 8 bases between. Germline V gives CDR1 GTSNPN, CDR2 SVGIG (reference sequence). The CDR3 region is CAWSAGENSPLHF. CDR3 in DNA: TGTGCCTGGAGTGCGGGAGAAAATTCACCCCTCCACTTT. Full variable domain (rest looked up from reference TRBV30 and TRBJ1-6): SQTIHQWPATLVQPVGSPLSLECTVEGTSNPNLYWYRQAAGRGLQLLFYSVGIGQISSEVPQNLSASRPQDRQFILSSKKLLLSDSGFYLCAWSAGENSPLHFGNGTRLTVT.

The rearrangement joins TRBV27 to TRBJ2-7; TRBD1 might be the D (6 bases). Trimming pared 6 bases from V and 3 bases from J, leaving 18 bases between. Per germline, CDR1 MNHEY and CDR2 SMNVEV (reference sequence). This CDR3 region has 15 residues. The CDR3 loop reads CASSPGAGRDYEQYF. DNA of the CDR3: TGTGCCAGCAGCCCAGGGGCAGGGCGCGACTACGAGCAGTACTTC.

Worth noting for this clone: The sample carries other DNA sequences with the same CDR3. The chain links TRBV6-1 to TRBJ1-1, with a tentative D call TRBD1 (6 bases). This CDR3 contains 13 residues. Trimming removed 2 bases at V and 3 bases at J, with 7 bases between. In germline, CDR1 is MNHNS, CDR2 SASEGT. The CDR3 DNA sequence: TGTGCCAGCAGTGAACACAGGGACACTGAAGCTTTCTTT. Amino acid sequence: CASSEHRDTEAFF.